This T cell receptor (beta chain) was sequenced during a study of vaccination effects on CD4 cells after COVID-19. Study-wide results and limits: Substantial clonal contraction characterized both infection- and vaccine-induced clones late after vaccination.

Remarks on this clone: The antigen is not known.

There are 14 residues in the CDR3. V lost 6 bases to trimming and J lost 7 bases; unmatched junction nucleotides: 9. CDR1 is MNHEY and CDR2 is SVGAGI in the germline V gene. Some clones are missing from TCRdb's copy, which holds only in-frame ones; the method was immunoSEQ multiplex PCR. Of about 28,000 clones in the sample, roughly two thirds were seen once. It was after nine to eleven days of culture that CD4+ T cells were isolated. Replacing half the medium with IL-2 medium was done on days 3 and 7. The chain has TRBV6-5 and TRBJ1-2, with 9 bases identical to TRBD1. Sequencing used CD4+ T cells from PBMCs cultured without peptide, obtained before COVID-19 vaccination. The sequence was collected from a human donor who received a COVID-19 vaccine. Here the CDR3 reads CASSHLQGASGYTF. The CDR3 DNA is TGTGCCAGCAGCCATTTACAGGGGGCGTCTGGCTACACCTTC.